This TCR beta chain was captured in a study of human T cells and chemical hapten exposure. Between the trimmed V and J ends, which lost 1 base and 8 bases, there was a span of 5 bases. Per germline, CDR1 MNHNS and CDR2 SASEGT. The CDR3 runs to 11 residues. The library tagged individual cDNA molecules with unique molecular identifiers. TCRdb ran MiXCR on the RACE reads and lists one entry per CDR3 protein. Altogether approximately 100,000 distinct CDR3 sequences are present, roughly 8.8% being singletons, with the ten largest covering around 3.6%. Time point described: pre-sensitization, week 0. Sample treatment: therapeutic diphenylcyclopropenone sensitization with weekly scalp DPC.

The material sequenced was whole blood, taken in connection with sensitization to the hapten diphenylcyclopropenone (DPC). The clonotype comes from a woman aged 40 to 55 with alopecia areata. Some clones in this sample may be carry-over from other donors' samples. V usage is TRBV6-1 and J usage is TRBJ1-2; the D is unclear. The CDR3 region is CASSEGSGYTF. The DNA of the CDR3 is TGTGCCAGCAGTGAAGGGTCGGGCTACACCTTC.